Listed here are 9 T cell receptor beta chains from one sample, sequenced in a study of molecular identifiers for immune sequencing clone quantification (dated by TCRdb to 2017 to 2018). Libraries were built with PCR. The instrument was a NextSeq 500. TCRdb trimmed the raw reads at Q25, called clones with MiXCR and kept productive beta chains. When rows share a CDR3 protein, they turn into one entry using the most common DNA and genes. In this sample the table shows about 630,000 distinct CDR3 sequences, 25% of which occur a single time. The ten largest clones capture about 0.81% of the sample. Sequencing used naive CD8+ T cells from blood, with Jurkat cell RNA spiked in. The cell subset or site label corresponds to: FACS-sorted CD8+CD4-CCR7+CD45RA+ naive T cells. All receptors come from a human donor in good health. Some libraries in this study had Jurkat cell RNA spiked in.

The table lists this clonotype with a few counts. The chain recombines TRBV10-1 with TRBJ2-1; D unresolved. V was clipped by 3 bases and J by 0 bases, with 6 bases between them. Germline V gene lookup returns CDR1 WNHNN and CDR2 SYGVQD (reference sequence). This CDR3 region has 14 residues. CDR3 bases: TGCGCCAGCAGTGATGCCGGCTCCTACAATGAGCAGTTCTTC. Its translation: CASSDAGSYNEQFF.

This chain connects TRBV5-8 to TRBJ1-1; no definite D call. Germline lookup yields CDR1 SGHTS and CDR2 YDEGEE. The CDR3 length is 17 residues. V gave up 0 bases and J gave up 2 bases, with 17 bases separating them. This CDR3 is CASSLGSALVFNTEAFF. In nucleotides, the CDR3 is TGTGCCAGCAGCTTGGGTTCAGCGCTCGTATTTAACACTGAAGCTTTCTTT.

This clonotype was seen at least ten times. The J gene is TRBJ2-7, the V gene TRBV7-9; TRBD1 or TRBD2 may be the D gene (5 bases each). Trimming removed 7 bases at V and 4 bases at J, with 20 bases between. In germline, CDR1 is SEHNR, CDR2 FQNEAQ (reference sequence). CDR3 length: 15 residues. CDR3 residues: CASKKDAGTVYEQYF. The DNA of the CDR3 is TGTGCCAGCAAGAAAGATGCAGGGACCGTATACGAGCAGTACTTC.

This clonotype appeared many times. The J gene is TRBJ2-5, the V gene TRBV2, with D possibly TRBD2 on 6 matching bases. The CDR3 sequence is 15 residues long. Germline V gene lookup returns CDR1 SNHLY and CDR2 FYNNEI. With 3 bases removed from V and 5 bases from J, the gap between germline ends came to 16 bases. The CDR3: CASSEGFGGVETQYF. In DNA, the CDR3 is TGTGCCAGCAGTGAGGGTTTCGGCGGGGTGGAGACCCAGTACTTC.

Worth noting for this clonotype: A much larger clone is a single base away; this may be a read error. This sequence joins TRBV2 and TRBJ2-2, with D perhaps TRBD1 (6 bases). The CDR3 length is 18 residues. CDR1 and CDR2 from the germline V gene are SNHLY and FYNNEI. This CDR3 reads CASSDRWTAMRKTGELSF. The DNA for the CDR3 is TGTGCCAGCAGTGATCGGTGGACAGCTATGCGCAAGACCGGGGAGCTGTCTTTT.

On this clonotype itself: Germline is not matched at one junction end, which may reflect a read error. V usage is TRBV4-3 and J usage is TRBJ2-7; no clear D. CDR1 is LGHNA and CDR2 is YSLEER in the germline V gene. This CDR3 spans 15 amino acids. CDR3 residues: CASSQDAGLTYEQHF. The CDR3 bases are TGCGCCAGCAGCCAAGATGCCGGCCTCACCTACGAGCAGCACTTC.

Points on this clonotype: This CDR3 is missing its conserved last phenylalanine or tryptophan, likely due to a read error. CDR3 nucleotide sequence: TGTGCCAGCAGCAATGGGGGGTCTGGGGCCAACGTCCTGACTCTC. Its translation: CASSNGGSGANVLTL. This rearrangement joins TRBV2 to TRBJ2-6, with a tentative D call TRBD2 (6 bases). Germline CDR1 reads SNHLY; CDR2 reads FYNNEI. Deletions cut 6 bases from V and 1 base from J, with 10 bases between. This CDR3 comprises 15 residues.

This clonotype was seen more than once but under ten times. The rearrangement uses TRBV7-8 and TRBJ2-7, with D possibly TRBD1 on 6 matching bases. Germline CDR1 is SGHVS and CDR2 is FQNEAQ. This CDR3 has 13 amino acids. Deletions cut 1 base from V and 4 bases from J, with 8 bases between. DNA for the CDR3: TGTGCCAGCAGCTTAGAAACAGGGTACGAGCAGTACTTC. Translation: CASSLETGYEQYF.

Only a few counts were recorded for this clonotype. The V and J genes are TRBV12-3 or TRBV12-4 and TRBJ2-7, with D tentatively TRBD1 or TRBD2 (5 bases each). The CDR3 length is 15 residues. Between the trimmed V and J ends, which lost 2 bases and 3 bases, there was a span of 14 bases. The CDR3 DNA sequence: TGTGCCAGCAGTTTAAGGCAGGGACCTAGCTACGAGCAGTACTTC. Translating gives CASSLRQGPSYEQYF.